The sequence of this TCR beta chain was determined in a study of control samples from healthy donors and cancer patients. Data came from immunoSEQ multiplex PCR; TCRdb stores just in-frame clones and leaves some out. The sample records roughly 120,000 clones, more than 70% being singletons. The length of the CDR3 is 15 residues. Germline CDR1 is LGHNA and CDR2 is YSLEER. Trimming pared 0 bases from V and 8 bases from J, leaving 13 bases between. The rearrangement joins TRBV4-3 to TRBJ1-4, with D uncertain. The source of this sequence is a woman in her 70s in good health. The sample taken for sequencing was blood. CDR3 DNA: TGCGCCAGCAGCCAAGATGGTTGGGTGGTCGAAAAACTGTTTTTT. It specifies CASSQDGWVVEKLFF.